The 2 T cell receptor beta chains below were found in one sample sequenced in a study of T-cell reconstitution after alpha-beta-depleted transplantation in children. Findings and limits, study-wide: Where alpha-beta T cells came from about two months after transplant was reportedly several hundred expanded graft clones.

Preparation of the TCRbeta library used unique molecular identifiers. TCRdb redid the calling of the PCR reads with MiXCR, one entry per CDR3 protein. The top ten clones hold approximately 30% of a sample with tens of thousands of distinct CDR3 sequences, 5% to 7.5% of them seen once. Antigens of these TCRs are unknown. The material was peripheral blood, obtained 60 days after TCRalphabeta/CD19-depleted stem cell transplant. These receptors all come from a child younger than two who had a stem cell transplant for acute myeloid leukemia, so the T cells may come from the graft donor.

This clonotype was seen many times. The rearrangement joins TRBV29-1 to TRBJ2-1; the D is unclear. V was trimmed by 3 bases and J by 2 bases, leaving 2 bases between them. The germline V gene has CDR1 SQVTM and CDR2 ANQGSEA. The CDR3 is 11 amino acids. CDR3 residues: CSVDAYNEQFF. The CDR3 DNA is TGCAGCGTTGATGCCTACAATGAGCAGTTCTTC.

This clonotype has ten or more counts. The chain recombines TRBV28 with TRBJ1-3; D ambiguous. The CDR3 is 15 amino acids. The germline CDR1 and CDR2 sequences are MDHEN and SYDVKM. V was pared by 2 bases and J by 0 bases, with 8 bases between. This chain's CDR3 is CASSLSGSSGNTIYF. DNA of the CDR3: TGTGCCAGCAGTTTAAGCGGGAGCTCTGGAAACACCATATATTTT. Full variable domain (remainder filled in from reference TRBV28 and TRBJ1-3): DVKVTQSSRYLVKRTGEKVFLECVQDMDHENMFWYRQDPGLGLRLIYFSYDVKMKEKGDIPEGYSVSREKKERFSLILESASTNQTSMYLCASSLSGSSGNTIYFGEGSWLTVV.